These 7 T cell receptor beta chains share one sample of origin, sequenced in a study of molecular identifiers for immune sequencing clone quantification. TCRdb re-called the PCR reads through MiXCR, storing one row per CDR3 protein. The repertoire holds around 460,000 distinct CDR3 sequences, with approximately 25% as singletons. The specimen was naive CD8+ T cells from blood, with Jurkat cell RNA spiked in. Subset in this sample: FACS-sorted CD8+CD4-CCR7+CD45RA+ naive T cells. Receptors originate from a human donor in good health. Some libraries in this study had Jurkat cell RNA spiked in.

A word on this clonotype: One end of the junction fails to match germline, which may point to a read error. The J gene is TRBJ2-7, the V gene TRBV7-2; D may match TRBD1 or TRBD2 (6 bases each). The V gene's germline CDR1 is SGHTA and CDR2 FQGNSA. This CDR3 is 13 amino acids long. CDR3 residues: CASSLGGLGEQYF. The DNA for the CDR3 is TGTGCTAGCAGCTTAGGGGGACTCGGAGAGCAGTACTTC.

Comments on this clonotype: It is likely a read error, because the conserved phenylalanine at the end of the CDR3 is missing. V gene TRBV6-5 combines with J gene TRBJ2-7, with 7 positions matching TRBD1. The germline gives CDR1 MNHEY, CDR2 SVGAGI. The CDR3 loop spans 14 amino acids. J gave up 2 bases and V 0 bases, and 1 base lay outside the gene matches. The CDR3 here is CASSYSQGAYEQYS. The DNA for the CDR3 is TGTGCCAGCAGTTACTCCCAGGGGGCCTACGAGCAGTACTCC.

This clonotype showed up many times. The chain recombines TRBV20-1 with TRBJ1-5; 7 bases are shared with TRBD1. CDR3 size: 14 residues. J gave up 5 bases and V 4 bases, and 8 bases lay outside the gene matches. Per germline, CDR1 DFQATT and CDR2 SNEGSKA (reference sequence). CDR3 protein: CSANIGGADQPQHF. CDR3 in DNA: TGCAGTGCTAATATAGGGGGCGCAGATCAGCCCCAGCATTTT.

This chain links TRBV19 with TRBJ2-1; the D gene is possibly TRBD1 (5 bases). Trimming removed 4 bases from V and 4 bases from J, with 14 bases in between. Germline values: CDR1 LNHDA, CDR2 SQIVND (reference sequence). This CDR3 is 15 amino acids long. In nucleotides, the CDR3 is TGTGCCAGTAGTACCGGGCCCAGGGAATACAATGAGCAGTTCTTC. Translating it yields CASSTGPREYNEQFF.

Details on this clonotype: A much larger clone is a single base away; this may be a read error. This CDR3 reads CSVAYADRDYNEQFF. CDR3 in DNA: TGCAGCGTGGCATACGCGGACAGGGACTACAATGAGCAGTTCTTC. The chain uses TRBV29-1 and TRBJ2-1; 8 nucleotides align to TRBD1. Germline values: CDR1 SQVTM, CDR2 ANQGSEA. CDR3 length equals 15 residues. Unmatched junction bases numbered 10, after V lost 6 bases and J lost 3 bases.

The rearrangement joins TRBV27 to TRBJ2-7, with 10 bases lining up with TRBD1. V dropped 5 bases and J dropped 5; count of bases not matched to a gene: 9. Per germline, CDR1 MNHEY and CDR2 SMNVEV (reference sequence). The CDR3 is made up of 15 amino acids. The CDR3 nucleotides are TGTGCCAGCAGTCAGTGGACAGGGGGGTCGGACGAGCAGTACTTC. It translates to CASSQWTGGSDEQYF.

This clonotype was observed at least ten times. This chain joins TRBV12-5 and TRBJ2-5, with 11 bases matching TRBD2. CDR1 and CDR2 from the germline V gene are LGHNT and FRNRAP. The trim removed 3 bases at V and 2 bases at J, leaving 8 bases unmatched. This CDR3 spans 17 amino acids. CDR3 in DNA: TGTGCTAGTGGTTTAGTGCCGGGACTAGCGGATCAAGAGACCCAGTACTTC. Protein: CASGLVPGLADQETQYF. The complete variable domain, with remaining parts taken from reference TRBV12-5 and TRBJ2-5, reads DARVTQTPRHKVTEMGQEVTMRCQPILGHNTVFWYRQTMMQGLELLAYFRNRAPLDDSGMPKDRFSAEMPDATLATLKIQPSEPRDSAVYFCASGLVPGLADQETQYFGPGTRLLVL.